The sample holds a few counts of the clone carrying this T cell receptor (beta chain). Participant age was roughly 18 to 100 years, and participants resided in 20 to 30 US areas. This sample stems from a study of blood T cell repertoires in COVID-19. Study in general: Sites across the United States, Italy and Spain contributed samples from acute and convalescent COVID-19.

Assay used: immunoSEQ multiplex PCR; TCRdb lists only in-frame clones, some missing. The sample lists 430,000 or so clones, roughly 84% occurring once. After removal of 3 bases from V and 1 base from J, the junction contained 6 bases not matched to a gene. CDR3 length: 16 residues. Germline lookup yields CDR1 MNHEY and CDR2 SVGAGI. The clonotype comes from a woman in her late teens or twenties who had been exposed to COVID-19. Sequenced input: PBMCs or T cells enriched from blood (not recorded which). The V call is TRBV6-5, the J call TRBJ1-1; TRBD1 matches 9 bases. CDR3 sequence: CASSYSGQGTNTEAFF. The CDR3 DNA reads TGTGCCAGCAGTTATTCGGGACAGGGAACGAACACTGAAGCTTTCTTT.